The clone carrying this TCR beta chain came up a few times. Its antigen is unknown. The TCR beta CDR3 regions underwent amplification using RNA transcripts as the source. The HTBI primer set drove a first-round RT-PCR of the TCR CDR3. TCRdb called the multiplex PCR reads again in MiXCR, with one record for every CDR3 protein. The data contain about 380,000 distinct CDR3 sequences, approximately 17% of them seen just once; the ten biggest clones take up around 40%. The sample belongs to a study of T cells in Graves' hyperthyroidism and ophthalmopathy. General study points: Also found in blood were most expanded thyroid clonotypes above 0.001.

Ophthalmopathy patients had Clinical Activity Score at least 3, NOSPECS grade at least 4, duration under 3 months. The germline V and J ends were trimmed by 1 base and 11 bases, with 11 bases remaining between them. Germline-derived CDR1 and CDR2 are PRHDT and FYEKMQ (reference sequence). The CDR3 contains 12 residues. Sequencing input: blood. This TCR was sampled from a man between 18 and 35 years old with Graves' ophthalmopathy. This chain connects TRBV13 to TRBJ1-1; TRBD1 might be the D (6 bases). The CDR3, as DNA: TGTGCCAGCAGCTTAGAAGGCGACAGGGCTTTCTTT. It translates to CASSLEGDRAFF. Full variable domain (outside the CDR3, taken from reference TRBV13 and TRBJ1-1): AAGVIQSPRHLIKEKRETATLKCYPIPRHDTVYWYQQGPGQDPQFLISFYEKMQSDKGSIPDRFSAQQFSDYHSELNMSSLELGDSALYFCASSLEGDRAFFGQGTRLTVV.